One T cell receptor (beta chain) is described in this entry. No cognate antigen has been identified for it. Per-base qualities were not stored, and no clone one base away is much larger. The data were obtained in a study of blood T cell repertoires in COVID-19 (dated by TCRdb to between 2020 and 2021). Broadly, across the study: Collaborator samples came from the United States, Italy and Spain and covered acute and convalescent phases of COVID-19. The prospective study material was composed of cDNA or gDNA derived from T cells, B-cell-depleted T cells, or PBMCs. Subjects who had been exposed to COVID-19, were actively infected with it, or had recovered from it provided the deeply sampled blood TCRbeta repertoires that made up the dataset. A freely available public database, intended as a resource for researchers studying the immune response to SARS-CoV-2, is where the repertoires were released. Samples came from the ongoing ImmuneRACE study (first 160 participants) plus 1,254 subjects from 6 global collaborators. Sample metadata almost always included a de-identified subject ID, COVID-19 status, age in years and sex. Where available, HLA class I and class II types were obtained from metadata supplied by the sample provider rather than from assay-based typing. General findings and caveats noted by the study authors: Clinical and demographic metadata were provided uncurated, with the amount varying by source and participant.

The immunoSEQ Assay, a bias-controlled multiplex PCR, was used to amplify TCRbeta CDR3 regions from genomic DNA. From the authors' description of their analysis: Within the assay, amplification of reference gene primers was used to estimate how many nucleated cells each sample contained. To quantify the absolute abundance of each unique TCRbeta CDR3 rearrangement, sequence reads were collapsed and filtered. Productive Simpson clonality was computed per sample as the square root of Simpson's diversity index over productive rearrangements. TCRdb provides this immuneACCESS table in a form limited to in-frame rearrangements. Some clones are lacking; in checked studies, under half of them reflect an unresolved V gene, and why the rest are absent is not known. The V and J calls and clone size were taken over from that table, and D and trimming were inferred from the DNA. Across this sample there are approximately 210,000 clones, with 81% seen only once. The ten largest make up around 8.9% of the sample.

Per the germline V gene, MDHEN is the CDR1 and SYDVKM is the CDR2. From the cysteine up to the phenylalanine, the CDR3 has a length of 18 residues. The entry retains the CDR3 DNA only, 54 bases that are in frame from base 1. Germline trimming amounts to 4 bases on V and 1 base on J, with 12 as the count of junction bases outside the gene matches. In the prospective study, participants were about 18 to 89 years old, resided in under 30 geographic areas of the United States, and were enrolled through a virtual design. Cohort assignment in the prospective study relied on participant-reported clinical history from a screening survey and a study questionnaire. In the prospective study, whole blood, serum and a nasopharyngeal or oropharyngeal swab were collected from each participant by mobile phlebotomists. Prospective study participants could optionally give additional blood draws and questionnaires over a roughly two-month period. Before DNA extraction, prospective study blood samples were shipped either frozen or at room temperature.

The sample comprised PBMCs or T cells enriched from blood (not recorded which). This sequence uses TRBV28 and TRBJ2-5; 10 nucleotides in the junction match TRBD2. This sequence was found in a woman aged 45-60 years with acute COVID-19. In nucleotides, the sequence is TGTGCCAGCAGTTGGCCTAGCGGGGGCCCATCATCCCAAGAGACCCAGTACTTC. Translation gives CASSWPSGGPSSQETQYF.